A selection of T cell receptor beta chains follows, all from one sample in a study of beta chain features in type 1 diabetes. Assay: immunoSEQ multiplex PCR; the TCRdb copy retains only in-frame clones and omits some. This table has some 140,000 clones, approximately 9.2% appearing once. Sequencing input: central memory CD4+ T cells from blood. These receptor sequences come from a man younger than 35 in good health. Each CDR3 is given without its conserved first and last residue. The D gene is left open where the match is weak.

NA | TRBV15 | ATSRADRITGELF
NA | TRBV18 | ASSPLERNIYEQY
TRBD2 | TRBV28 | ASRAGGTDTQY
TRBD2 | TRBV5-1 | ASSSITSGAYNEQF
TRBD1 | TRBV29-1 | SVEQGAGGYT
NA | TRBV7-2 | ASSPNAVLNTDTQY
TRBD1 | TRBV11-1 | ASSSDRGRVGELF
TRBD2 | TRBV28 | ASSFLSGGEGEQF
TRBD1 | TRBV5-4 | ASSEGDRDTQY
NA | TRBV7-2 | ASSLGLALRVYEQY
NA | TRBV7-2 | ASSFMAVINQPQH
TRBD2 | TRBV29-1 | SVELLAGAREQF
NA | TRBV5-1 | ASSGGDRRQETQY
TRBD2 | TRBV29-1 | STSGGEIRETQY
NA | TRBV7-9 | ASSLGPGYDYNEQF
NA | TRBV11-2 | ASSQGLNTEAF
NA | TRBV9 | ASSVGATGYT
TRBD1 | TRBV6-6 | ASSPRQGSEKLF